The 23 T cell receptor beta chains listed next were all sequenced from one sample in a study of blood T cell repertoires in COVID-19. Some clones are missing from TCRdb's copy, which holds only in-frame ones; the method was immunoSEQ multiplex PCR. The table records about 440,000 clones, around nine tenths of them present only once. The sample taken for sequencing was peripheral blood. The receptors derive from a woman between 25 and 40 years old with acute or convalescent COVID-19.

V is TRBV5-1 and J is TRBJ2-5; the D gene is possibly TRBD1 (5 bases). Trimming stripped 3 bases from V and 5 bases from J, with 17 bases between. Germline-derived CDR1 and CDR2 are SGHRS and YFSETQ. The length of the CDR3 is 15 residues. The CDR3 DNA reads as TGCGCCAGCAGCTCAAGAGGCGGCCGACAGGAGACCCAGTACTTC. This gives the protein CASSSRGGRQETQYF.

The gene calls are TRBV7-9 and TRBJ1-4; D may be TRBD1 (5 bases). The V gene's germline CDR1 is SEHNR and CDR2 FQNEAQ (reference sequence). V dropped 3 bases and J dropped 5 bases, with 13 bases sitting between them. This CDR3 comprises 15 residues. The CDR3 DNA reads TGTGCCAGCAGCTTTCTCCCGGACAAAAATGAAAAACTGTTTTTT. Encoded protein: CASSFLPDKNEKLFF.

The V call is TRBV2, the J call TRBJ2-1; 9 bases match TRBD2. Germline V gene sequence: CDR1 SNHLY, CDR2 FYNNEI. V trimming: 7 bases; J trimming: 2 bases; junction bases outside the gene matches: 3. The CDR3 is 14 amino acids. The CDR3 is CASTGGGAYNEQFF. In DNA, the CDR3 is TGTGCCAGCACGGGCGGGGGGGCCTACAATGAGCAGTTCTTC.

The chain has TRBV2 and TRBJ1-1; D might be TRBD1 (6 bases). CDR1 and CDR2 from the germline V gene are SNHLY and FYNNEI. Trimming shortened V by 10 bases and J by 3 bases, and 15 bases separated the two germline ends. This CDR3 has 13 residues. Here the CDR3 DNA reads TGTGCCACAGGTAACAGGGTACACACTGAAGCTTTCTTT. It specifies CATGNRVHTEAFF.

This clone has more than one count but fewer than ten. CDR3 amino acids: CASSPGTGGEINSPLHF. The DNA for the CDR3 is TGTGCCAGCAGCCCAGGGACAGGGGGCGAAATTAATTCACCCCTCCACTTT. The chain joins TRBV4-2 to TRBJ1-6; TRBD1 matches at 12 bases. Germline V CDR1 and CDR2: LGHNA, YNFKEQ. The junction had 7 bases not matched to a gene; V was cut back by 4 bases and J by 6 bases. CDR3 length: 17 residues.

This clone was seen only once. The chain has TRBV2 and TRBJ2-7, with TRBD1 as a possible D gene (5 bases). Germline V gene data show CDR1 as SNHLY and CDR2 as FYNNEI. CDR3 length: 12 amino acids. Trimming pared 7 bases from V and 3 bases from J, leaving 10 bases between. CDR3 in DNA: TGTGCCAGCATAGCAGGGTACTACGAGCAGTACTTC. It specifies CASIAGYYEQYF.

The J gene is TRBJ1-3, the V gene TRBV6-1; 8 bases match TRBD1. The germline CDR1 and CDR2 sequences are MNHNS and SASEGT. With 3 bases clipped from V and 3 bases from J, the junction kept 10 bases outside the gene matches. The CDR3 runs to 17 residues. CDR3 sequence: CASSEDTTGVGGNTIYF. CDR3 coding DNA: TGTGCCAGCAGTGAGGATACGACAGGGGTTGGTGGAAACACCATATATTTT.

The chain is built from TRBV19 and TRBJ1-6; TRBD1 matches at 7 bases. With V trimmed by 5 bases and J by 9 bases, 10 bases remained unmatched. The CDR3 runs 15 residues. Looked up from germline, CDR1 is LNHDA and CDR2 is SQIVND (reference sequence). CDR3 protein: CASSFLGGAGSPLHF. Written as DNA, the CDR3 is TGTGCCAGTAGTTTCCTAGGGGGCGCGGGTTCACCCCTCCACTTT. The full variable domain, with the rest looked up from reference TRBV19 and TRBJ1-6, is DGGITQSPKYLFRKEGQNVTLSCEQNLNHDAMYWYRQDPGQGLRLIYYSQIVNDFQKGDIAEGYSVSREKKESFPLTVTSAQKNPTAFYLCASSFLGGAGSPLHFGNGTRLTVT.

This chain joins TRBV19 and TRBJ1-2; weak D call: TRBD1 (5 bases). Trimming removed 7 bases from V and 4 bases from J, with 19 bases in between. Looked up from germline, CDR1 is LNHDA and CDR2 is SQIVND (reference sequence). CDR3 length: 15 amino acids. The CDR3 DNA sequence: TGTGCCAGTACCCCAAGAGTACAGGCCTTCTATGGCTACACCTTC. This translates into CASTPRVQAFYGYTF.

DNA for the CDR3: TGTGCCAGCAGCCGGGAGGGGGATAGAGGCTACACCTTC. This codes for CASSREGDRGYTF. The chain joins TRBV5-4 to TRBJ1-2; TRBD1 might be the D (6 bases). CDR1 and CDR2 (germline): SGHNT, YYREEE (reference sequence). The CDR3 sequence is 13 residues long. V lost 4 bases and J 8 bases, leaving 15 bases between the germline ends.

The chain combines TRBV29-1 with TRBJ1-1; 9 bases align to TRBD1. The V segment lost 7 bases and the J segment 0 bases; nucleotides outside the gene matches: 3. The CDR3 is made up of 13 amino acids. Germline CDR1 SQVTM, CDR2 ANQGSEA. The CDR3 nucleotides read TGCAGCGGGACAGGGGTTATGAACACTGAAGCTTTCTTT. Translated, it gives CSGTGVMNTEAFF.

The rearrangement uses TRBV6-6 and TRBJ1-5, with 9 bases identical to TRBD1. This CDR3 region has 15 residues. CDR1 and CDR2 (germline): MNHNY, SVGAGI (reference sequence). V shed 5 bases and J 3 bases; nucleotides not matched to a gene: 5. The CDR3 is CASSARDRANQPQHF. CDR3 bases: TGTGCCAGCAGTGCCCGGGACAGGGCCAATCAGCCCCAGCATTTT.

Concerning this clone itself: The sample holds other DNA sequences that translate to the same CDR3. V gene TRBV4-1 combines with J gene TRBJ1-2; TRBD1 is a possible D gene (6 bases). V lost 4 bases to trimming and J lost 3 bases, with 15 bases between them. This CDR3 is 15 amino acids long. Germline V gives CDR1 MGHRA, CDR2 YSYEKL. Here the CDR3 reads CASSLLPTGDYGYTF. The CDR3 region has the DNA TGCGCCAGCAGCCTCCTACCGACAGGAGACTATGGCTACACCTTC.

V and J are TRBV24-1 and TRBJ2-7; 8 bases match TRBD1. The CDR3 is 15 amino acids. Germline CDR1 and CDR2: KGHDR and SFDVKD. V dropped 1 base and J dropped 6; count of bases not matched to a gene: 7. CDR3 sequence (DNA): TGTGCCACCAGTGATTTTAGGACAGGGTCGCTCGAGCAGTACTTC. It specifies CATSDFRTGSLEQYF.

The chain links TRBV25-1 to TRBJ2-1; 7 bases agree with TRBD2. The CDR3 sequence is 14 residues long. Trimming cost V 5 bases and J 13 bases; bases outside gene matches: 14. In germline, CDR1 is MGHDK, CDR2 SYGVNS. The DNA for the CDR3 is TGTGCCAGCAGTTCAGCCCGGGGACTACTCCCTCAGTTCTTC. It codes for CASSSARGLLPQFF.

This clone was seen once. This chain connects TRBV13 to TRBJ1-6, with D possibly TRBD1 on 5 matching bases. Deletions cut 5 bases from V and 8 bases from J, with 7 bases between. Germline assignment: CDR1 PRHDT and CDR2 FYEKMQ (reference sequence). CDR3 length: 12 residues. CDR3 amino acids: CASSPGYSPLHF. CDR3 DNA: TGTGCCAGCAGCCCAGGGTATTCACCCCTCCACTTT.

The chain links TRBV24-1 to TRBJ2-3, with 8 bases identical to TRBD2. In germline, CDR1 is KGHDR, CDR2 SFDVKD. The V gene end was trimmed by 4 bases and the J gene end by 5 bases; junction bases not matched to a gene: 10. The CDR3 is made up of 16 amino acids. The CDR3 region has the DNA TGTGCCACCAGTGACACAGCGGGGGCGGATATAGATACGCAGTATTTT. It yields the protein CATSDTAGADIDTQYF.

V usage is TRBV27 and J usage is TRBJ2-1, with TRBD2 identical over 15 bases. This CDR3 region has 20 residues. Trimming at V came to 1 base and at J to 2 bases, leaving 9 bases not matched to a gene. CDR1 MNHEY and CDR2 SMNVEV come from the germline V gene (reference sequence). This CDR3 reads CASSLFSGLAGGRTYNEQFF. In DNA, the CDR3 is TGTGCCAGCAGTTTATTTTCGGGACTAGCGGGGGGCCGGACCTACAATGAGCAGTTCTTC.

This sequence joins TRBV9 and TRBJ2-1; maybe TRBD2 (6 bases). Germline V CDR1 and CDR2: SGDLS, YYNGEE. The CDR3 has 17 residues. V lost 7 bases, J lost 0 bases, and 20 bases lay in between. The CDR3 is CASGRVGGGSSYNEQFF. For the CDR3, the DNA is TGTGCCAGCGGGAGAGTGGGTGGGGGGAGCTCCTACAATGAGCAGTTCTTC.

V is TRBV7-2 and J is TRBJ1-2; D ambiguous. The CDR3 runs to 13 residues. V was clipped by 1 base and J by 9 bases, with 12 bases between them. CDR1 is SGHTA and CDR2 is FQGNSA in the germline V gene. The DNA for the CDR3 is TGTGCCAGCAGCTTAGAGGGAGTTATGCGCTACACCTTC. Its protein is CASSLEGVMRYTF.

The CDR3 sequence is CASSEGTRGRSYNSPLHF. In DNA form, the CDR3 reads TGTGCCAGCAGTGAAGGGACTCGCGGACGATCCTATAATTCACCCCTCCACTTT. The rearrangement uses TRBV2 and TRBJ1-6; D uncertain. The CDR3 extends over 18 amino acids. V dropped 1 base and J dropped 1 base, with 14 bases sitting between them. Germline loops: CDR1 SNHLY, CDR2 FYNNEI.

In its sample, this clone was seen once. This rearrangement joins TRBV14 to TRBJ2-3; 9 nucleotides align to TRBD1. V trimming: 0 bases; J trimming: 3 bases; junction bases outside the gene matches: 10. The CDR3 length is 18 residues. Per germline, CDR1 SGHDN and CDR2 FVKESK. The CDR3 nucleotides are TGTGCCAGCAGCCAAGAAGGTTTGGGGGACAGGGAGACAGATACGCAGTATTTT. Protein product: CASSQEGLGDRETDTQYF.

The chain has TRBV24-1 and TRBJ2-1; 7 positions match TRBD1. Germline lookup yields CDR1 KGHDR and CDR2 SFDVKD. CDR3 length: 14 residues. J lost 6 bases, V lost 3 bases, and 4 bases had no gene match. The CDR3 nucleotides are TGTGCCACCAGTGATGAGACAGGGTTCAATGAGCAGTTCTTC. Translation gives CATSDETGFNEQFF.